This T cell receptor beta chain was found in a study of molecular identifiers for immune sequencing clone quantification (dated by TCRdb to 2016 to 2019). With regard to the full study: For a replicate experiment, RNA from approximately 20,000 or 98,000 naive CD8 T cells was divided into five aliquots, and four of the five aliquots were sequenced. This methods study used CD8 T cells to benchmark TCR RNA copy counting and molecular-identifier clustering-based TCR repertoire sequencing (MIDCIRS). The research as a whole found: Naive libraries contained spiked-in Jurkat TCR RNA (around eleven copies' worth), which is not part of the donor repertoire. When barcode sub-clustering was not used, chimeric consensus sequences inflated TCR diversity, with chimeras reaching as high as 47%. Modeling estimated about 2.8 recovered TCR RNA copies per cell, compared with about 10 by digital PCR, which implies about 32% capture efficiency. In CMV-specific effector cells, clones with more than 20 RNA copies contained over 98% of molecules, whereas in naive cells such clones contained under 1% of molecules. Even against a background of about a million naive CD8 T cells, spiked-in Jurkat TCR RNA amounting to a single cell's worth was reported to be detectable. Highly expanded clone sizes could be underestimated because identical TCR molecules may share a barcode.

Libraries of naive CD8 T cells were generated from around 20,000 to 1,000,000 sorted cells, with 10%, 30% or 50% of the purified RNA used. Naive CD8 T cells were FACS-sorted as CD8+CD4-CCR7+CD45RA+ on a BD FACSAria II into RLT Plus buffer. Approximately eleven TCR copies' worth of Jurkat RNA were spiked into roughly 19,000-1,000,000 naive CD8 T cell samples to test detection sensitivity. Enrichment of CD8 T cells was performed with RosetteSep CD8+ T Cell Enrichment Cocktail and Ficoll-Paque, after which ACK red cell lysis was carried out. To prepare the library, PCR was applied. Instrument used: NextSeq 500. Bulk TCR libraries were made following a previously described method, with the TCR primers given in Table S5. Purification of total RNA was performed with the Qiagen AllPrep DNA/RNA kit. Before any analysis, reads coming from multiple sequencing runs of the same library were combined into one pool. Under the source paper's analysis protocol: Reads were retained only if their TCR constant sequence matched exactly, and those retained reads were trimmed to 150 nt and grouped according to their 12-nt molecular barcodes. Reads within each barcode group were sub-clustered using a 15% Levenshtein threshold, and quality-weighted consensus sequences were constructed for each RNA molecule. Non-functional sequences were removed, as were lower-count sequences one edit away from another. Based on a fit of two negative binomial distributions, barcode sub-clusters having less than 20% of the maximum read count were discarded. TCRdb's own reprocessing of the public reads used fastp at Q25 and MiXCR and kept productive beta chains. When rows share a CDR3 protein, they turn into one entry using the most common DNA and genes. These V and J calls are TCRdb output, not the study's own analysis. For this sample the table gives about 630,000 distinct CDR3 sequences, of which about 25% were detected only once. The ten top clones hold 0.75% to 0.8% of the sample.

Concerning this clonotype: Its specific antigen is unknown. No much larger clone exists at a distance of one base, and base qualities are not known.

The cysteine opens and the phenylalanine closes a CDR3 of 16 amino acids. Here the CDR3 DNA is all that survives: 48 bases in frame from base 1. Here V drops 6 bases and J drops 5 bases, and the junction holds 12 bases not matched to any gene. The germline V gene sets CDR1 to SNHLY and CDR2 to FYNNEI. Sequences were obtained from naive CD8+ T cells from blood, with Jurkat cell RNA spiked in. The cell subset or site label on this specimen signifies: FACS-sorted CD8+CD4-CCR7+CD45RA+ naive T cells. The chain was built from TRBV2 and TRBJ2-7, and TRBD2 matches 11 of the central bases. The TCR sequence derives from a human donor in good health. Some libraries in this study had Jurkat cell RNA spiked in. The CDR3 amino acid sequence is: CASSRPSLAGEDEQYF. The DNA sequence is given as TGTGCCAGCAGCCGGCCCTCACTAGCGGGAGAGGACGAGCAGTACTTC. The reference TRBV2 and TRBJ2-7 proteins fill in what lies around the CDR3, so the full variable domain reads EPEVTQTPSHQVTQMGQEVILRCVPISNHLYFYWYRQILGQKVEFLVSFYNNEISEKSEIFDDQFSVERPDGSNFTLKIRSTKLEDSAMYFCASSRPSLAGEDEQYFGPGTRLTVT.